These 16 T cell receptor beta chains came from one sample sequenced in a study of T cells after yellow fever vaccination. In TCRdb, the 5' RACE reads were re-called with MiXCR into one record per CDR3 protein. The repertoire has more than 450,000 distinct CDR3 sequences, about a fifth of them found once; the top ten carry 15% to 20%. The sample was PBMCs, taken approximately 22 days after the first yellow fever vaccination. Every receptor here comes from a man aged 18 to 30 who received the YFV17D yellow fever vaccine.

The chain joins TRBV7-8 to TRBJ1-5; weak D call: TRBD1 (6 bases). Trimming removed 8 bases at V and 2 bases at J, with 16 bases between. The CDR3 length is 15 residues. Germline V gene sequence: CDR1 SGHVS, CDR2 FQNEAQ. CDR3 protein: CASGLNRAGNQPQHF. CDR3 DNA sequence: TGTGCCAGCGGACTAAACAGGGCGGGCAATCAGCCCCAGCATTTT.

The sample holds a few counts of this clonotype. The V gene is TRBV20-1, the J gene TRBJ1-5; D is perhaps TRBD1 (5 bases). Germline V gene sequence: CDR1 DFQATT, CDR2 SNEGSKA (reference sequence). The V end was cut by 3 bases, the J end by 9 bases, with 12 bases between. This CDR3 contains 12 residues. CDR3 protein: CSASDSGRPQHF. CDR3 nucleotides: TGCAGTGCTAGCGACAGCGGGCGGCCCCAGCATTTT.

The rearrangement uses TRBV10-3 and TRBJ2-7; D may be TRBD1 (6 bases). The V gene's germline CDR1 is ENHRY and CDR2 SYGVKD. The length of the CDR3 is 15 residues. Trimming shortened V by 10 bases and J by 1 base, and 20 bases separated the two germline ends. CDR3 sequence (DNA): TGTGCCACGCTTTCTCAGGGGAAGGGATCCTACGAGCAGTACGTC. Its translation: CATLSQGKGSYEQYV.

This clonotype was seen more than once but under ten times. This rearrangement joins TRBV28 to TRBJ2-7; 10 bases fit TRBD1. With 6 bases clipped from V and 6 bases from J, the junction kept 11 bases outside the gene matches. Germline CDR1 and CDR2: MDHEN and SYDVKM. The CDR3 length is 15 residues. CDR3 DNA sequence: TGTGCCAGCAGCCCAACCGGGACAGGGGTTAGCGAGCAGTACGTC. As protein: CASSPTGTGVSEQYV.

Comment on this clonotype: One end of the junction is discordant with germline, which a read error may explain. The chain uses TRBV7-6 and TRBJ2-2, with a possible D match to TRBD2 (5 bases). CDR1 is SGHVS and CDR2 is FNYEAQ in the germline V gene. The CDR3 has 14 amino acids. This chain's CDR3 is CASSLAAASGEQFF. The CDR3 nucleotides are TGTGCCAGCAGCTTAGCTGCGGCATCCGGGGAGCAGTTTTTT.

This clonotype was seen many times. This chain connects TRBV12-3 or TRBV12-4 to TRBJ1-2, with 7 bases aligning to TRBD1. J lost 8 bases, V lost 1 base, and 7 bases had no gene match. This CDR3 contains 14 residues. The CDR3 DNA reads TGTGCCAGCAGTTTAGAGGCAGGGGGTAGGGGCTACACCTTC. It codes for CASSLEAGGRGYTF.

There are a few counts of this clonotype. In DNA, the CDR3 is TGTGCCAGCAGCCCGACAGAGAACACTGAAGCTTTCTTT. Protein product: CASSPTENTEAFF. The chain couples TRBV12-3 or TRBV12-4 to TRBJ1-1; D might be TRBD1 (5 bases). This CDR3 region has 13 residues. V lost 6 bases to trimming and J lost 1 base, with 9 bases between them.

This clonotype came up a few times. The V gene is TRBV7-8, the J gene TRBJ2-1; a possible D gene is TRBD2 (5 bases). This CDR3 is 13 amino acids long. CDR1 SGHVS and CDR2 FQNEAQ come from the germline V gene. With 5 bases removed from V and 6 bases from J, the gap between germline ends came to 11 bases. The CDR3 DNA reads TGTGCCAGCAGCCGGAGCGAGGGCAATGAGCAGTTCTTC. Translation gives CASSRSEGNEQFF. The variable domain in full, completed from reference TRBV7-8 and TRBJ2-1, reads GAGVSQSPRYKVAKRGQDVALRCDPISGHVSLFWYQQALGQGPEFLTYFQNEAQLDKSGLPSDRFFAERPEGSVSTLKIQRTQQEDSAVYLCASSRSEGNEQFFGPGTRLTVL.

The rearrangement uses TRBV4-3 and TRBJ1-3; TRBD1 is a possible D gene (5 bases). V was trimmed by 0 bases and J by 6 bases, leaving 9 bases between them. The CDR3 runs to 14 residues. Germline V lookup: CDR1 LGHNA, CDR2 YSLEER. CDR3 sequence (DNA): TGCGCCAGCAGCCAAGATGGCGGACAAAACACCATATATTTT. It yields the protein CASSQDGGQNTIYF.

This clonotype was detected many times. CDR3 DNA: TGTGCCAGCAGTTCTCCAGGGGGAAGCACAGATACGCAGTATTTT. Protein: CASSSPGGSTDTQYF. J is TRBJ2-3 and V is TRBV27; 7 nucleotides align to TRBD1. The CDR3 is 15 residues long. V dropped 4 bases and J dropped 0; count of bases not matched to a gene: 4. Per the germline V gene, CDR1 is MNHEY and CDR2 is SMNVEV (reference sequence).

The sample holds a few counts of this clonotype. DNA of the CDR3: TGTGCCAGCAGCCCCTCTGAGTCGAAGGGTGGCTACACCTTC. Its translation: CASSPSESKGGYTF. This rearrangement joins TRBV7-8 to TRBJ1-2; D gene ambiguous. The V gene's germline CDR1 is SGHVS and CDR2 FQNEAQ. The CDR3 spans 14 residues. V dropped 5 bases and J dropped 7 bases, with 17 bases sitting between them. The whole variable domain, filled in from reference TRBV7-8 and TRBJ1-2, reads GAGVSQSPRYKVAKRGQDVALRCDPISGHVSLFWYQQALGQGPEFLTYFQNEAQLDKSGLPSDRFFAERPEGSVSTLKIQRTQQEDSAVYLCASSPSESKGGYTFGSGTRLTVV.

The chain combines TRBV7-3 with TRBJ2-7; no definite D call. Per germline, CDR1 SGHTA and CDR2 FQGTGA. This CDR3 is 16 amino acids long. V lost 1 base and J lost 1, with 14 bases in between. The CDR3 protein is CASSLKVRPQSYEQYV. The CDR3 DNA reads as TGTGCCAGCAGCTTAAAGGTCAGGCCCCAATCCTACGAGCAGTACGTC.

Only a few counts were recorded for this clonotype. This chain links TRBV2 with TRBJ1-1, with 12 bases matching TRBD1. Trimming removed 6 bases from V and 6 bases from J; junction bases left unmatched: 2. The CDR3 loop spans 13 amino acids. Per germline, CDR1 SNHLY and CDR2 FYNNEI. CDR3 DNA: TGTGCCAGCAGGGGACAGGGGGCCTCTGAAGCTTTCTTT. Amino acid sequence: CASRGQGASEAFF.

In its sample, this clonotype was seen many times. This chain joins TRBV7-2 and TRBJ2-3; TRBD1 is a possible D gene (5 bases). CDR1 is SGHTA and CDR2 is FQGNSA in the germline V gene. Trimming took 7 bases from V and 4 from J, leaving 21 bases between them. The CDR3 totals 16 residues. CDR3: CASNSSPDTRSDTQYF. The CDR3 bases are TGTGCCAGCAACTCCAGCCCGGACACCCGGTCAGATACGCAGTATTTT.

This clonotype was counted only a few times. The rearrangement joins TRBV18 to TRBJ2-7; weak D call: TRBD2 (7 bases). Germline loops: CDR1 KGHSH, CDR2 LQKENI. The CDR3 is 16 residues long. Trimming pared 0 bases from V and 0 bases from J, leaving 12 bases between. The CDR3 is CASSPPGGPFSYEQYF. The CDR3 coding sequence is TGTGCCAGCTCACCACCGGGGGGGCCCTTCTCCTACGAGCAGTACTTC.

This clonotype was detected only a few times. J is TRBJ2-3 and V is TRBV7-9, with D perhaps TRBD1 (5 bases). The V end was cut by 11 bases, the J end by 4 bases, with 10 bases between. From germline, CDR1 is SEHNR and CDR2 FQNEAQ (reference sequence). CDR3 length: 11 amino acids. The DNA of the CDR3 is TGTGCCGGGGCTAGAGCAGATACGCAGTATTTT. Amino acids: CAGARADTQYF.